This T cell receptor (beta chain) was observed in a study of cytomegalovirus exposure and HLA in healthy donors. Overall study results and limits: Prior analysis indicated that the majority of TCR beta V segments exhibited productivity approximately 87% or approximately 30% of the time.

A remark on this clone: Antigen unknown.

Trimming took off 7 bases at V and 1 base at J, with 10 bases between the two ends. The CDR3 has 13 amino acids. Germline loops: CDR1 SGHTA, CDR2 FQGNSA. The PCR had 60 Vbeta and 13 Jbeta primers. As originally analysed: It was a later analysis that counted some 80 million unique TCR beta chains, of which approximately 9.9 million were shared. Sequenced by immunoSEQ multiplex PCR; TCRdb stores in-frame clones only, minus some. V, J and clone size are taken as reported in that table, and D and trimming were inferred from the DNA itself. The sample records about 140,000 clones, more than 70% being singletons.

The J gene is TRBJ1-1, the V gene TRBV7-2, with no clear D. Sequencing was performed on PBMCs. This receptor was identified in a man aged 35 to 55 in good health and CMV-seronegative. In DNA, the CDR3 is TGTGCCAGCACCTTGCGGGGGAACACTGAAGCTTTCTTT. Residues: CASTLRGNTEAFF.